This entry lists 8 T cell receptor beta chains sequenced from one sample in a study of post-analysis software for immune sequencing data. Findings and limits, study-wide: Relative to controls, patients had about five TRBV segments at higher frequency, with TRBV5-6, TRBV5-1 and TRBV20-1 among these.

Libraries were made from TCR beta cDNA, and they carried unique molecular identifiers. TCRdb re-called the PCR reads with MiXCR, one entry per CDR3 protein. This repertoire shows approximately 690,000 distinct CDR3 sequences, 55% to 70% found once; its top ten account for roughly 10%. These receptors have no known antigen. Source material: blood. Source of these receptors: a girl aged 2-10 years with multiple sclerosis.

This sequence joins TRBV7-2 and TRBJ2-4; 8 bases fit TRBD1. The CDR3 spans 16 residues. V gave up 4 bases and J gave up 0 bases; unmatched junction bases: 5. Germline values: CDR1 SGHTA, CDR2 FQGNSA. The CDR3 spells CASSWTGNLAKNIQYF. Written as DNA, the CDR3 is TGTGCCAGCAGCTGGACAGGGAACTTAGCCAAAAACATTCAGTACTTC. The full variable domain, rest sourced from reference TRBV7-2 and TRBJ2-4, is GAGVSQSPSNKVTEKGKDVELRCDPISGHTALYWYRQSLGQGLEFLIYFQGNSAPDKSGLPSDRFSAERTGGSVSTLTIQRTQQEDSAVYLCASSWTGNLAKNIQYFGAGTRLSVL.

This clonotype came up a few times. This chain joins TRBV29-1 and TRBJ2-5, with D perhaps matching TRBD1 (7 bases). The CDR3 is 13 residues long. Trimming shortened V by 5 bases and J by 3 bases, and 13 bases separated the two germline ends. Germline loops: CDR1 SQVTM, CDR2 ANQGSEA. CDR3 coding DNA: TGCAGCGTTTGCGGCAGGGGGGAAGAGACCCAGTACTTC. This sequence encodes CSVCGRGEETQYF.

The rearrangement joins TRBV5-6 to TRBJ2-7, with unresolved D. The V end was cut by 2 bases, the J end by 0 bases, with 9 bases between. Germline-derived CDR1 and CDR2 are SGHDT and YYEEEE. The CDR3 length is 14 residues. CDR3 sequence reads: CASSFGHHSYEQYF. CDR3 nucleotides: TGTGCCAGCAGCTTTGGCCATCACTCCTACGAGCAGTACTTC.

This sequence joins TRBV2 and TRBJ2-2, with TRBD1 as a possible D gene (5 bases). V shed 2 bases and J shed 7 bases, with 14 bases lying between them. Per germline, CDR1 SNHLY and CDR2 FYNNEI. The CDR3 runs to 15 residues. In DNA, the CDR3 is TGTGCCAGCAGTGAATTCGCAGGGCTGGTCGGGGAGCTGTTTTTT. Protein product: CASSEFAGLVGELFF.

The rearrangement joins TRBV12-3 or TRBV12-4 to TRBJ1-2; D is ambiguous. The V end was cut by 5 bases, the J end by 7 bases, with 17 bases between. The CDR3 consists of 14 residues. The CDR3 bases are TGTGCCAGCAGTCCGGACGGTAGCCTCTCTGGCTACACCTTC. It encodes CASSPDGSLSGYTF.

The chain recombines TRBV20-1 with TRBJ1-4; D may be TRBD1 (5 bases). Deletions cut 7 bases from V and 0 bases from J, with 9 bases between. The germline V gene has CDR1 DFQATT and CDR2 SNEGSKA (reference sequence). This CDR3 comprises 13 residues. This chain's CDR3 is CSVARATNEKLFF. CDR3 DNA: TGCAGTGTCGCCAGGGCAACTAATGAAAAACTGTTTTTT.

The J gene is TRBJ1-2, the V gene TRBV15; D may be TRBD1 (5 bases). The germline V and J ends were trimmed by 0 bases and 4 bases, with 12 bases remaining between them. This CDR3 contains 15 residues. The germline CDR1 and CDR2 sequences are LNHNV and YYDKDF (reference sequence). For the CDR3, the DNA is TGTGCCACCAGCAGAGATGGGGGGTCGACCTATGGCTACACCTTC. Translation: CATSRDGGSTYGYTF.

The chain uses TRBV5-6 and TRBJ2-4; D remains unclear. The J call may not be correct, given that the DNA end is closer to TRBJ2-7. CDR1 and CDR2 (germline): SGHDT, YYEEEE. This CDR3 spans 17 amino acids. The DNA of the CDR3 is TGTGCCAGCAGCTCGCGATACCTTTCCGAATCTAGTTACGAGCAGTACTTC. It specifies CASSSRYLSESSYEQYF.